This T cell receptor (beta chain) was obtained from a study of OX40 agonist ivuxolimab in advanced cancers. Study-level findings and limits: The authors did not determine the antigen specificity of the expanded peripheral T cells.

In its sample, this clone was seen once. Its antigen is currently unknown. CDR1 is SGHNT, CDR2 YYREEE, per germline (reference sequence). Losses at the gene ends were 4 bases for V and 2 bases for J; bases not matched to a gene: 9. The CDR3 has 17 amino acids. Some clones are missing from TCRdb's copy, which holds only in-frame ones; the method was immunoSEQ multiplex PCR. Here the sample spans 60,000 to 65,000 clones, 92% being singletons. The clonotype comes from an adult with an advanced solid tumor such as melanoma, head and neck, liver or kidney cancer. The source was CD4+ or CD8+ T cells sorted from blood, collected in a trial of the OX40 agonist ivuxolimab. The V call is TRBV5-4, the J call TRBJ2-5; 12 positions agree with TRBD2. CDR3 sequence (DNA): TGTGCCAGCAGCGGGCCCGGGACTAGCGGGCCTCAAGAGACCCAGTACTTC. This encodes CASSGPGTSGPQETQYF.